Presented here are 10 T cell receptor beta chains from one specimen sequenced in a study of T cell repertoires in cytomegalovirus infection (dated by TCRdb to the late 2010s). TCRdb lists the instrument as Illumina HiSeq 1500. The public reads were reprocessed in TCRdb via fastp at Q25 and MiXCR, keeping in-frame beta chains. Every CDR3 protein is listed once, alongside the most common genes and DNA of its rows. The sample table lists hundreds of thousands of distinct CDR3 sequences, 20% to 25% of them with a count of one. 6.5% to 10% of the sample comes from the top ten. The specimen sequenced was CD8+ T cells from PBMCs. Receptors were obtained from a human donor in good health (CMV status not recorded). Some clones in this sample may be carry-over from other donors' samples.

The chain carries TRBV20-1 and TRBJ2-7; D might be TRBD1 (5 bases). The germline gives CDR1 DFQATT, CDR2 SNEGSKA (reference sequence). Trimming took off 0 bases at V and 0 bases at J, with 12 bases between the two ends. This CDR3 is 15 amino acids long. DNA for the CDR3: TGCAGTGCTAGAGATGTCAGGGCAAGCTCCTACGAGCAGTACTTC. Residues: CSARDVRASSYEQYF.

This clonotype was detected once. At one of its ends the junction is not consistent with the germline gene, which may arise from a read error. The rearrangement joins TRBV10-2 to TRBJ1-1; no clear D. Germline values: CDR1 WSHSY, CDR2 SAAADI. This CDR3 has 13 residues. CDR3 loop: CASKGAEYTEAFF. The CDR3 bases are TGTGCCAGCAAAGGAGCGGAGTACACTGAAGCTTTCTTT.

This clonotype was seen only a few times. The DNA of the CDR3 is TGTGCCAGCAGCCATCGACTAGCTGTGCTAAATGAGCAGTTCTTC. Its translation: CASSHRLAVLNEQFF. The chain links TRBV14 to TRBJ2-1, with 7 bases that match TRBD2. The CDR3 extends over 15 amino acids. Germline CDR1 SGHDN, CDR2 FVKESK. The ends lost 3 bases at V and 7 bases at J; junction bases unmatched: 9.

The chain uses TRBV10-3 and TRBJ1-2; weak D call: TRBD1 (6 bases). The CDR3 loop spans 15 amino acids. Germline CDR1 ENHRY, CDR2 SYGVKD. Trimming stripped 0 bases from V and 1 base from J, with 9 bases between. CDR3 sequence (DNA): TGTGCCATCAGTGAGTCAGGAGGGGGTAACTATGGCTACACCTTC. It specifies CAISESGGGNYGYTF.

The chain uses TRBV10-3 and TRBJ1-1, with TRBD1 matching over 9 bases. Germline assignment: CDR1 ENHRY and CDR2 SYGVKD. The CDR3 contains 15 residues. The junction had 7 bases not matched to a gene; V was cut back by 3 bases and J by 5 bases. The DNA of the CDR3 is TGTGCCATCAGTGACCTGGACAGGGGTTGGACTGAAGCTTTCTTT. Its protein is CAISDLDRGWTEAFF.

This clonotype was detected many times. The genes are TRBV7-6 and TRBJ1-1; D call uncertain. Trimming took off 1 base at V and 5 bases at J, with 14 bases between the two ends. The CDR3 has 15 amino acids. Germline assignment: CDR1 SGHVS and CDR2 FNYEAQ. The CDR3 region has the DNA TGTGCCAGCAGCTTAGAAGGTAACGGAGGAACTGAAGCTTTCTTT. Its protein is CASSLEGNGGTEAFF. Based on the CDR3 plus reference TRBV7-6 and TRBJ1-1, the full variable domain is GAGVSQSPRYKVTKRGQDVALRCDPISGHVSLYWYRQALGQGPEFLTYFNYEAQQDKSGLPNDRFSAERPEGSISTLTIQRTEQRDSAMYRCASSLEGNGGTEAFFGQGTRLTVV.

The chain employs TRBV6-2 or TRBV6-3 and TRBJ2-7; D is possibly TRBD2 (6 bases). Trimming removed 10 bases from V and 4 bases from J, with 11 bases in between. CDR1 is MNHEY, CDR2 SVGEGT, per germline. This CDR3 spans 11 amino acids. CDR3 residues: CATFSGYEQYF. As DNA, the CDR3 is TGTGCCACCTTTAGCGGTTACGAGCAGTACTTC.

V usage is TRBV28 and J usage is TRBJ1-1; D gene ambiguous. Germline CDR1 reads MDHEN; CDR2 reads SYDVKM. The CDR3 has 14 residues. Trimming shortened V by 5 bases and J by 6 bases, and 16 bases separated the two germline ends. The CDR3 sequence is CASSMRTTSPEAFF. CDR3 DNA: TGTGCCAGCAGTATGAGGACGACGTCCCCTGAAGCTTTCTTT.

V gene TRBV5-5 combines with J gene TRBJ2-5, with 10 bases fitting TRBD1. V trimming: 2 bases; J trimming: 1 base; junction bases outside the gene matches: 14. The V gene's germline CDR1 is SGHKS and CDR2 YYEKEE (reference sequence). The CDR3 is 19 residues long. The CDR3 coding sequence is TGTGCCAGCAGCTTCTCGTGGCCGGGGGACAGGGGAATCCAAGAGACCCAGTACTTC. It is translated as CASSFSWPGDRGIQETQYF. Full variable domain (remainder filled in from reference TRBV5-5 and TRBJ2-5): DAGVTQSPTHLIKTRGQQVTLRCSPISGHKSVSWYQQVLGQGPQFIFQYYEKEERGRGNFPDRFSARQFPNYSSELNVNALLLGDSALYLCASSFSWPGDRGIQETQYFGPGTRLLVL.

This clonotype was seen a few times. This chain joins TRBV6-1 and TRBJ1-5, with no clear D. Germline values: CDR1 MNHNS, CDR2 SASEGT. CDR3 length: 15 amino acids. V lost 5 bases to trimming and J lost 2 bases, with 13 bases between them. The CDR3 region has the DNA TGTGCCAGCAGTTCCTCCCTTCGGGGCAATCAGCCCCAGCATTTT. Translated: CASSSSLRGNQPQHF.